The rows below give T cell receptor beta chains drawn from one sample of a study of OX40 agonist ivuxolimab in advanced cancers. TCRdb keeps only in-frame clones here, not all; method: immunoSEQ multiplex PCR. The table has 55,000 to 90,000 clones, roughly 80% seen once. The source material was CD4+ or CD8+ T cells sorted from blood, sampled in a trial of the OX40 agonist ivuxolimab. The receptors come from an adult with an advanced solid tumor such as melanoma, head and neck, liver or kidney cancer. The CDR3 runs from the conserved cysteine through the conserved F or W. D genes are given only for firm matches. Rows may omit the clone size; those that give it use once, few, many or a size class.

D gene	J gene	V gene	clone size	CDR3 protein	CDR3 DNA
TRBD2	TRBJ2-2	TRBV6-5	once	CASSYGGDPTGELFF	TGTGCCAGCAGTTACGGGGGGGACCCCACCGGGGAGCTGTTTTTT
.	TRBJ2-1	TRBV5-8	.	CASSLYGTDAYNEQFF	TGTGCCAGCAGCTTGTATGGGACCGACGCCTACAATGAGCAGTTCTTC
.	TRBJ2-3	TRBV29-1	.	CSVEAGQPSTDTQYF	TGCAGCGTTGAGGCGGGACAGCCTAGCACAGATACGCAGTATTTT
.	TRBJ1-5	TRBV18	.	CASSPEGSQPQHF	TGTGCCAGCTCACCCGAGGGCAGTCAGCCCCAGCATTTT
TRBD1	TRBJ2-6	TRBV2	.	CASRPPGQPISGANVLTF	TGTGCCAGCAGACCACCGGGACAGCCCATCTCTGGGGCCAACGTCCTGACTTTC
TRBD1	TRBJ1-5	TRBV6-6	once	CASSSQGANQPQHF	TGTGCCAGCAGTTCACAGGGGGCAAATCAGCCCCAGCATTTT
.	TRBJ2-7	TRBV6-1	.	CASSEVGDEQYF	TGTGCCAGCAGTGAAGTCGGGGACGAGCAGTACTTC
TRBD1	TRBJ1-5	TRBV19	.	CASRGSWDRVNGGNQPQHF	TGTGCCAGTAGAGGGAGTTGGGACAGGGTAAACGGGGGCAATCAGCCCCAGCATTTT
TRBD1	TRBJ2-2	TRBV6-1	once	CASSSRGRLSGELFF	TGTGCCAGCAGCAGCAGGGGGCGTCTCTCCGGGGAGCTGTTTTTT
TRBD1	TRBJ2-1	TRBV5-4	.	CASHRTGGYNEQFF	TGTGCCAGCCACCGGACAGGGGGCTACAATGAGCAGTTCTTC
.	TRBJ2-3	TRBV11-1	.	CASGAASSTDTQYF	TGTGCCAGCGGGGCTGCCTCGAGCACAGATACGCAGTATTTT
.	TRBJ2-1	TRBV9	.	CASSGGTLSGEQFF	TGTGCCAGCAGCGGCGGGACTCTATCCGGGGAGCAGTTCTTC
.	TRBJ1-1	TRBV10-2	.	CASSESRGRDTEAFF	TGCGCCAGCAGTGAGTCGCGGGGGAGGGACACTGAAGCTTTCTTT
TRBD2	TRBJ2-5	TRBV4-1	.	CASSQTSGDETQYF	TGCGCCAGCAGCCAAACTAGCGGGGACGAGACCCAGTACTTC
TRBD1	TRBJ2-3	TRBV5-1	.	CANSLTRTGYTDTQYF	TGCGCCAACAGCCTGACGCGGACAGGCTACACAGATACGCAGTATTTT
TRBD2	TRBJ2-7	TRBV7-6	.	CASSLTSGGVYEQYF	TGTGCCAGCAGCTTAACTAGCGGGGGGGTATACGAGCAGTACTTC
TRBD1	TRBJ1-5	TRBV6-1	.	CASRSGQGDQHF	TGTGCCAGCAGGAGCGGACAGGGAGACCAGCATTTT
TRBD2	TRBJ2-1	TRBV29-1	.	CSAYPASGGALYNEQFF	TGCAGCGCCTACCCCGCTAGCGGGGGTGCTTTGTACAATGAGCAGTTCTTC
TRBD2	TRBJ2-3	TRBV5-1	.	CASSRLGASGGADTQYF	TGCGCCAGCAGCCGACTCGGAGCTAGCGGGGGGGCAGATACGCAGTATTTT
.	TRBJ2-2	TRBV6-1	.	CASSEDGGSDTGELFF	TGTGCCAGCAGTGAAGATGGAGGGTCGGACACCGGGGAGCTGTTTTTT
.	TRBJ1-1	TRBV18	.	CASSQIPGPDTEAFF	TGTGCCAGCTCACAGATTCCGGGCCCCGACACTGAAGCTTTCTTT
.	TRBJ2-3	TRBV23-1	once	CASSQGRFSTDTQYF	TGCGCCAGCAGTCAAGGCAGGTTTAGCACAGATACGCAGTATTTT
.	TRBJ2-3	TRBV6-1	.	CASRPGRSTDTQYF	TGTGCCAGCAGGCCGGGACGGAGCACAGATACGCAGTATTTT
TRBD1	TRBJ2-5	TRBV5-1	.	CASRFGQGIGETQYF	TGCGCCAGCCGCTTCGGACAGGGGATAGGGGAGACCCAGTACTTC
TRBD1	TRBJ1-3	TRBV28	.	CASSLGQFSGNTIYF	TGTGCCAGCAGTTTGGGACAGTTCTCTGGAAACACCATATATTTT
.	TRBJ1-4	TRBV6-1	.	CASSEGVLPNEKLFF	TGTGCCAGCAGTGAGGGGGTTTTGCCTAATGAAAAACTGTTTTTT